This TCR beta chain was identified during a study of tumor and adjacent non-tumor tissue in lung cancer. Study results and limitations: Tumor TCR diversity, when higher, was linked to shorter survival. Compared with tumor, normal lung showed significantly lower TCR diversity.

The library came from three nested PCR rounds adapted from ARM-PCR protocols. TCRdb independently ran MiXCR on the multiplex PCR reads; one entry per CDR3 protein. The sample has more than 90,000 distinct CDR3 sequences; about 72% are singletons. Concerning this clonotype itself: The antigen is unknown. A much bigger clone sits one base away, suggesting this may be a read error. The final CDR3 position lacks the conserved phenylalanine or tryptophan, pointing to a likely read error.

CDR1 and CDR2 from the germline V gene are WSHSY and SAAADI. V lost 6 bases and J lost 8, with 20 bases in between. This CDR3 has 15 residues. No cell sorting was done before RNA was extracted from the tissue. This sequence was found in a man aged 55 to 70 with non-small cell lung cancer. V is TRBV10-2 and J is TRBJ2-1; D may be TRBD1 or TRBD2 (5 bases each). The sequenced sample consisted of lung tumor tissue. The CDR3 region has the DNA TGCGCCAGCAGGTCCCCGGGACCCTCTTCTCATGAGCAGTTCCTC. Translated, it gives CASRSPGPSSHEQFL.